This is a list of T cell receptor beta chains from one sample in a study of blood T cell repertoires in COVID-19. Sequencing used immunoSEQ multiplex PCR; TCRdb keeps in-frame clones, though not all of them. This sample has under 500,000 clones; 70% to 90% occur once, and the top ten carry nearly 2%. Sequencing was carried out using PBMCs or T cells enriched from blood (not recorded which). The receptors stem from a woman between 18 and 29 years old with acute COVID-19. CDR3s include the opening cysteine and the closing phenylalanine or tryptophan. Fields, in order: V gene, clone size, D gene, J gene, CDR3 protein, CDR3 DNA. D genes are given only for firm matches. Not every row has a clone size; where given, it reads once, few, many or a size class.

v_call: TRBV24-1; clone_size: .; d_call: TRBD1; j_call: TRBJ2-2; cdr3_aa: CATSEQGATGELFF; cdr3_nt: TGTGCCACCAGTGAACAGGGGGCGACCGGGGAGCTGTTTTTT
v_call: TRBV11-2; clone_size: .; d_call: TRBD2; j_call: TRBJ2-7; cdr3_aa: CASSFERGSYEQYF; cdr3_nt: TGTGCCAGCAGCTTTGAGCGGGGCTCCTACGAGCAGTACTTC
v_call: TRBV11-3; clone_size: .; d_call: .; j_call: TRBJ2-1; cdr3_aa: CASSSTYNEQFF; cdr3_nt: TGTGCCAGCAGCTCCACTTACAATGAGCAGTTCTTC
v_call: TRBV4-1; clone_size: .; d_call: .; j_call: TRBJ2-6; cdr3_aa: CASSVSGGPGANVLTF; cdr3_nt: TGCGCCAGCAGCGTCTCGGGGGGCCCAGGGGCCAACGTCCTGACTTTC
v_call: TRBV30; clone_size: .; d_call: .; j_call: TRBJ2-1; cdr3_aa: CAWSPLRQALGNEQFF; cdr3_nt: TGTGCCTGGAGTCCCCTCCGACAGGCCCTGGGTAATGAGCAGTTCTTC
v_call: TRBV19; clone_size: .; d_call: .; j_call: TRBJ1-1; cdr3_aa: CASSILNTEAFF; cdr3_nt: TGTGCCAGTAGTATCCTAAACACTGAAGCTTTCTTT
v_call: TRBV24-1; clone_size: .; d_call: TRBD2; j_call: TRBJ2-5; cdr3_aa: CATSDFGTSGNRYQETQYF; cdr3_nt: TGTGCCACCAGTGATTTCGGGACTAGCGGAAACCGGTACCAAGAGACCCAGTACTTC
v_call: TRBV7-9; clone_size: .; d_call: TRBD1; j_call: TRBJ2-2; cdr3_aa: CASSSSTGETGELFF; cdr3_nt: TGTGCCAGCAGCTCCTCGACAGGGGAGACCGGGGAGCTGTTTTTT
v_call: TRBV13; clone_size: .; d_call: TRBD2; j_call: TRBJ2-7; cdr3_aa: CASSLGPPERGGYEQYF; cdr3_nt: TGTGCCAGCAGCTTAGGGCCACCTGAACGGGGGGGGTACGAGCAGTACTTC
v_call: TRBV14; clone_size: .; d_call: .; j_call: TRBJ1-5; cdr3_aa: CASSHRVFSNQPQHF; cdr3_nt: TGTGCCAGCAGCCACAGGGTTTTTAGCAATCAGCCCCAGCATTTT
v_call: TRBV5-4; clone_size: .; d_call: TRBD1; j_call: TRBJ1-2; cdr3_aa: CASSPRQGNYGYTF; cdr3_nt: TGTGCCAGCAGCCCCCGACAGGGGAACTATGGCTACACCTTC
v_call: TRBV28; clone_size: once; d_call: .; j_call: TRBJ2-3; cdr3_aa: CASSSTGDTQYF; cdr3_nt: TGTGCCAGCAGTTCCACAGGGGATACGCAGTATTTT
v_call: TRBV11-3; clone_size: .; d_call: .; j_call: TRBJ1-6; cdr3_aa: CASTRGTTYNSPLHF; cdr3_nt: TGTGCCAGCACCCGAGGCACAACCTATAATTCACCCCTCCACTTT
v_call: TRBV24-1; clone_size: .; d_call: .; j_call: TRBJ2-1; cdr3_aa: CATSDPARDTYNEQFF; cdr3_nt: TGTGCCACCAGTGATCCCGCACGGGACACCTACAATGAGCAGTTCTTC
v_call: TRBV2; clone_size: once; d_call: TRBD2; j_call: TRBJ2-7; cdr3_aa: CATGRDGIYEQYF; cdr3_nt: TGTGCCACCGGGAGGGATGGGATCTACGAGCAGTACTTC
v_call: TRBV19; clone_size: .; d_call: TRBD1; j_call: TRBJ2-6; cdr3_aa: CASSITGQKSSGANVLTF; cdr3_nt: TGTGCCAGTAGTATAACGGGACAGAAGAGCTCTGGGGCCAACGTCCTGACTTTC
v_call: TRBV7-9; clone_size: .; d_call: .; j_call: TRBJ2-7; cdr3_aa: CASSPSGSRYEQYF; cdr3_nt: TGTGCCAGCAGCCCTTCGGGGAGTCGGTACGAGCAGTACTTC
v_call: TRBV6-5; clone_size: .; d_call: TRBD1; j_call: TRBJ2-7; cdr3_aa: CASSLGAGGLYEQYF; cdr3_nt: TGTGCCAGCAGTCTGGGAGCAGGGGGTCTCTACGAGCAGTACTTC
v_call: TRBV6-5; clone_size: .; d_call: .; j_call: TRBJ2-6; cdr3_aa: CASTLDSSGANVLTF; cdr3_nt: TGTGCCAGCACCCTCGACAGCTCTGGGGCCAACGTCCTGACTTTC
v_call: TRBV29-1; clone_size: .; d_call: TRBD1; j_call: TRBJ2-2; cdr3_aa: CSALPGQGPTGELFF; cdr3_nt: TGCAGCGCGCTCCCGGGACAGGGCCCCACCGGGGAGCTGTTTTTT
v_call: TRBV27; clone_size: .; d_call: .; j_call: TRBJ1-6; cdr3_aa: CASSLLVGSNGRSPLHF; cdr3_nt: TGTGCCAGCAGTTTATTGGTGGGGAGCAATGGGCGATCACCCCTCCACTTT
v_call: TRBV18; clone_size: .; d_call: TRBD1; j_call: TRBJ1-3; cdr3_aa: CASSPPTGVDTIYF; cdr3_nt: TGTGCCAGCTCACCACCGACAGGGGTTGACACCATATATTTT
v_call: TRBV30; clone_size: .; d_call: TRBD1; j_call: TRBJ1-2; cdr3_aa: CAWSVGTAYGYTF; cdr3_nt: TGTGCCTGGAGTGTCGGGACAGCCTATGGCTACACCTTC
v_call: TRBV6-1; clone_size: .; d_call: .; j_call: TRBJ2-2; cdr3_aa: CASSAQGRANTGELFF; cdr3_nt: TGTGCCAGCAGTGCACAGGGTAGAGCGAACACCGGGGAGCTGTTTTTT
v_call: TRBV6-5; clone_size: .; d_call: TRBD1; j_call: TRBJ2-7; cdr3_aa: CASSYLSGGDVYEQYF; cdr3_nt: TGTGCCAGCAGTTACTTGTCAGGGGGCGACGTTTACGAGCAGTACTTC
v_call: TRBV9; clone_size: .; d_call: TRBD1; j_call: TRBJ1-6; cdr3_aa: CASSVGQGVDSPLHF; cdr3_nt: TGTGCCAGCAGCGTGGGACAGGGGGTTGATTCACCCCTCCACTTT
v_call: TRBV7-9; clone_size: few; d_call: TRBD1; j_call: TRBJ2-7; cdr3_aa: CASSSMRTGGNEQYF; cdr3_nt: TGTGCCAGCAGCTCCATGAGGACAGGTGGAAACGAGCAGTACTTC
v_call: TRBV11-2; clone_size: .; d_call: .; j_call: TRBJ2-2; cdr3_aa: CASSLDSLKNTGELFF; cdr3_nt: TGTGCCAGCAGCTTAGATTCTCTAAAAAACACCGGGGAGCTGTTTTTT
v_call: TRBV11-2; clone_size: once; d_call: .; j_call: TRBJ1-2; cdr3_aa: CASSLGREAYGYTF; cdr3_nt: TGTGCCAGCAGCTTAGGCAGGGAGGCCTATGGCTACACCTTC
v_call: TRBV5-1; clone_size: .; d_call: .; j_call: TRBJ1-5; cdr3_aa: CASSRAGEGQPQHF; cdr3_nt: TGCGCCAGCAGCCGGGCAGGGGAGGGTCAGCCCCAGCATTTT
v_call: TRBV12-5; clone_size: .; d_call: TRBD1; j_call: TRBJ2-4; cdr3_aa: CASGSTGGLLAKNIQYF; cdr3_nt: TGTGCTAGTGGTTCCACAGGGGGCTTATTAGCCAAAAACATTCAGTACTTC
v_call: TRBV19; clone_size: .; d_call: TRBD1; j_call: TRBJ2-3; cdr3_aa: CASTPGQGISTDTQYF; cdr3_nt: TGTGCCAGTACCCCGGGACAGGGTATTAGCACAGATACGCAGTATTTT
v_call: TRBV18; clone_size: .; d_call: .; j_call: TRBJ2-7; cdr3_aa: CASSPQGIYEQYF; cdr3_nt: TGTGCCAGCTCACCACAGGGGATCTACGAGCAGTACTTC
v_call: TRBV10-2; clone_size: .; d_call: TRBD1; j_call: TRBJ1-5; cdr3_aa: CASSDGQGAQHF; cdr3_nt: TGCGCCAGCAGTGACGGCCAGGGGGCCCAGCATTTT
v_call: TRBV21-1; clone_size: .; d_call: .; j_call: TRBJ2-7; cdr3_aa: CASSKLGTGSERGAYEQYF; cdr3_nt: TGTGCCAGCAGCAAATTGGGGACAGGGTCGGAGCGGGGGGCCTACGAGCAGTACTTC
v_call: TRBV7-9; clone_size: .; d_call: .; j_call: TRBJ1-2; cdr3_aa: CASSLPQVYGYTF; cdr3_nt: TGTGCCAGCAGCTTACCGCAGGTCTATGGCTACACCTTC
v_call: TRBV10-1; clone_size: few; d_call: .; j_call: TRBJ2-3; cdr3_aa: CASSEVGGFTDTQYF; cdr3_nt: TGCGCCAGCAGTGAAGTGGGGGGATTCACAGATACGCAGTATTTT
v_call: TRBV11-2; clone_size: .; d_call: .; j_call: TRBJ2-5; cdr3_aa: CASSRARAWQETQYF; cdr3_nt: TGTGCCAGCAGCCGGGCCAGGGCGTGGCAAGAGACCCAGTACTTC
v_call: TRBV3-1/TRBV3-2; clone_size: .; d_call: .; j_call: TRBJ2-5; cdr3_aa: CASSGTFQETQYF; cdr3_nt: TGTGCCAGCAGCGGGACATTCCAAGAGACCCAGTACTTC
v_call: TRBV19; clone_size: .; d_call: TRBD1; j_call: TRBJ1-2; cdr3_aa: CASSITRDRGPYTF; cdr3_nt: TGTGCCAGTAGTATAACCCGGGACAGGGGACCCTATACCTTC
v_call: TRBV12-3/TRBV12-4; clone_size: .; d_call: TRBD1; j_call: TRBJ1-1; cdr3_aa: CASIRTGLAEAFF; cdr3_nt: TGTGCCAGCATTCGGACAGGCCTCGCTGAAGCTTTCTTT
v_call: TRBV2; clone_size: .; d_call: TRBD1; j_call: TRBJ2-2; cdr3_aa: CASRGTGTGELFF; cdr3_nt: TGTGCCAGCAGGGGGACAGGCACCGGGGAGCTGTTTTTT
v_call: TRBV15; clone_size: .; d_call: TRBD1; j_call: TRBJ1-4; cdr3_aa: CATSGDRGKLFF; cdr3_nt: TGTGCCACCAGCGGGGACAGGGGGAAACTGTTTTTT
v_call: TRBV9; clone_size: .; d_call: TRBD2; j_call: TRBJ2-1; cdr3_aa: CASSGAGLAGYNEQFF; cdr3_nt: TGTGCCAGCAGTGGGGCAGGACTAGCGGGATACAATGAGCAGTTCTTC
v_call: TRBV2; clone_size: .; d_call: .; j_call: TRBJ2-1; cdr3_aa: CASSETSRYNEQFF; cdr3_nt: TGTGCCAGCAGTGAAACTAGCCGATACAATGAGCAGTTCTTC
v_call: TRBV2; clone_size: .; d_call: TRBD2; j_call: TRBJ2-1; cdr3_aa: CASIKGREGTYNEQFF; cdr3_nt: TGTGCCAGCATTAAGGGGCGGGAGGGTACCTACAATGAGCAGTTCTTC
v_call: TRBV19; clone_size: .; d_call: TRBD1; j_call: TRBJ1-5; cdr3_aa: CATGTDNSNQPQHF; cdr3_nt: TGTGCTACCGGGACAGATAATAGCAATCAGCCCCAGCATTTT
v_call: TRBV27; clone_size: .; d_call: TRBD2; j_call: TRBJ2-3; cdr3_aa: CASSSRPTSGSTDTQYF; cdr3_nt: TGTGCCAGCAGTTCACGACCGACTAGCGGTAGCACAGATACGCAGTATTTT
v_call: TRBV7-2; clone_size: few; d_call: TRBD2; j_call: TRBJ2-3; cdr3_aa: CASSSGLAGDIDTQYF; cdr3_nt: TGTGCCAGCAGCTCGGGACTAGCGGGAGATATAGATACGCAGTATTTT
v_call: TRBV6-2/TRBV6-3; clone_size: few; d_call: .; j_call: TRBJ1-2; cdr3_aa: CASSRFVGDGYTF; cdr3_nt: TGTGCCAGCAGCCGCTTTGTCGGGGATGGCTACACCTTC
v_call: TRBV19; clone_size: .; d_call: TRBD1; j_call: TRBJ2-4; cdr3_aa: CASSQTGNIQYF; cdr3_nt: TGTGCCAGTAGCCAGACAGGGAACATTCAGTACTTC
v_call: TRBV27; clone_size: .; d_call: TRBD1; j_call: TRBJ2-4; cdr3_aa: CASRRTGADIQYF; cdr3_nt: TGTGCCAGCAGAAGGACAGGGGCGGACATTCAGTACTTC
v_call: TRBV24-1; clone_size: .; d_call: .; j_call: TRBJ2-2; cdr3_aa: CATSLSTRTTGELFF; cdr3_nt: TGTGCCACCAGCTTATCGACTAGAACCACCGGGGAGCTGTTTTTT
v_call: TRBV10-3; clone_size: .; d_call: .; j_call: TRBJ1-2; cdr3_aa: CAISADMVSYGYTF; cdr3_nt: TGTGCCATCAGTGCCGACATGGTTTCCTATGGCTACACCTTC
v_call: TRBV5-1; clone_size: .; d_call: TRBD1; j_call: TRBJ1-6; cdr3_aa: CASSLPGTGLGNSPLHF; cdr3_nt: TGCGCCAGCAGCCTACCCGGGACAGGTTTGGGGAATTCACCCCTCCACTTT
v_call: TRBV7-9; clone_size: .; d_call: TRBD2; j_call: TRBJ2-5; cdr3_aa: CASRKTSETQYF; cdr3_nt: TGTGCCAGCAGAAAGACTAGCGAAACCCAGTACTTC
v_call: TRBV3-1/TRBV3-2; clone_size: .; d_call: .; j_call: TRBJ2-4; cdr3_aa: CASSRGGAKNIQYF; cdr3_nt: TGTGCCAGCAGCAGGGGGGGGGCCAAAAACATTCAGTACTTC
v_call: TRBV2; clone_size: .; d_call: .; j_call: TRBJ1-2; cdr3_aa: CASSESRQRDGYTF; cdr3_nt: TGTGCCAGCAGTGAAAGCAGGCAACGAGATGGCTACACCTTC